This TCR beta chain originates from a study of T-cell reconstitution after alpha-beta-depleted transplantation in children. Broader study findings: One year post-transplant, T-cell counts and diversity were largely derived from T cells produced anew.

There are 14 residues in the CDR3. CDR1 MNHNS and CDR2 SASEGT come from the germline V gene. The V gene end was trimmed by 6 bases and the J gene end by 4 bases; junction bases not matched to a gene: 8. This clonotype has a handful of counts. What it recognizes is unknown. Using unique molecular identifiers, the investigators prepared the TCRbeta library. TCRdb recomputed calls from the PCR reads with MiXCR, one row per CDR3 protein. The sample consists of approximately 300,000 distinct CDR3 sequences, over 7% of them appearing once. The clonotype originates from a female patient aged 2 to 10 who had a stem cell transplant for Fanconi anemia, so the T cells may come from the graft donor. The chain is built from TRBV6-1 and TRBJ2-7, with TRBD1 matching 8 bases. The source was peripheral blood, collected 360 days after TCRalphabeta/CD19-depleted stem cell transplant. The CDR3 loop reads CASRRQGRLYEQYF. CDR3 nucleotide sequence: TGTGCCAGCAGGCGACAGGGGCGATTGTACGAGCAGTACTTC.